This T cell receptor beta chain is from a study of T cells in Graves' hyperthyroidism and ophthalmopathy. About the study: Specimen type is peripheral blood, collected at initial diagnosis prior to any treatment.

The investigators amplified TCR beta CDR3 regions from RNA transcripts. The primer set for the first-round RT-PCR of the TCR CDR3 was HTBI. MiXCR, applied by TCRdb to the multiplex PCR reads, yields one record per CDR3 protein. The sample holds fewer than 500,000 distinct CDR3 sequences, approximately 15% seen once. The V end was cut by 3 bases, the J end by 5 bases, with 16 bases between. This CDR3 has 15 residues. In germline, CDR1 is KGHSH, CDR2 LQKENI. Clinical Activity Scores of at least 3, NOSPECS grades of at least 4 and durations under 3 months characterized ophthalmopathy patients. Findings and limits, study-wide: Ophthalmopathy could be told apart from stable hyperthyroidism with a 13 V-J model.

This clonotype was seen at least ten times. The antigen is undetermined. The sequenced sample was blood. The origin of this receptor is a woman in her 30s with Graves' ophthalmopathy. The J gene is TRBJ2-5, the V gene TRBV18; D is undetermined. CDR3 nucleotides: TGTGCCAGCTCACCCCAGTCTAGAGCCCGGGAGACCCAGTACTTC. Translating it yields CASSPQSRARETQYF.